This T cell receptor (beta chain) appears in the sequencing data of a study of shared clonotypes between healthy human individuals (dated by TCRdb to the early 2020s). Regarding the complete study: The cohort comprised two women and a few men aged 18 to 49 years. To increase sequencing depth and limit assay-specific biases, different laboratories used diverse techniques to prepare libraries and sequence TCR repertoires. To estimate repertoire size and how much clonotypes are shared between individuals, the study performed deep sequencing of blood TCR repertoires from 4 to 6 healthy adults. For each donor, three plates each were used for CD4 naive and CD4 memory, two plates were used for CD8 naive, and one plate was used for CD8 memory. Per donor, leukapheresis produced somewhere between about 0.9 and 9.5 billion PBMCs.

For this clone: Its recognized antigen is unknown. Base quality data are lacking; no much larger clone is found one base away.

CD8 naive samples were obtained by positive selection for CCR7 among CD45RO-negative cells, yielding a CD45RA+CCR7+ population from which TemRA cells were excluded. Donors were healthy HIV-negative adults with no recently reported acute infections or vaccinations. Every donor was a Caucasian adult residing in Nashville, Tennessee, USA. Blood was collected by leukapheresis, and PBMCs were isolated by Ficoll-Histopaque density gradient centrifugation and then cryopreserved in liquid nitrogen vapor phase. Analytical flow cytometry was used to check the purity and quantity of every magnetically sorted T cell population. Genomic DNA was isolated from every sorted fraction and measured by UV absorbance on a Nanodrop 2000c. Using the deep immunoSEQ assay, TCR CDR3 regions were amplified from genomic DNA by multiplex PCR. Extracted genomic DNA from each cell subset was distributed evenly across all wells of several immunoSEQ 96-well plates, and each plate was treated as a replicate. For sorted subsets, 150 to 250 ng genomic DNA, equal to tens of thousands of T cell genomes, was loaded into each replicate PCR. The purified libraries were quantified using a Qubit 3.0 fluorometer, sized with a Bioanalyzer 2100, and then quantified again using the KAPA Library Quantification kit. Each immunoSEQ 96-well plate was sequenced on its own single-read 150-cycle Illumina NextSeq 550 flow cell. In the source study's methods: Because only junctional sequences without quality scores were contained in the immunoSEQ output, filtering matching that applied to full-length reads could not be performed. Sequences were annotated with PyIR, a Python wrapper for IgBLAST v1.9, using IMGT germline references to assign V/J genes and CDR3. Reads with weak V/J assignments (E-value above 1e-6), missing CDR3, stop codons, out-of-frame junctions, or ambiguous translated residues were removed. V3J clonotypes were defined as sequences sharing an identical inferred V gene, J gene, and CDR3 amino acid sequence. The percentage overlap between two repertoires was calculated by dividing the number of shared unique clonotypes by the size of the smaller repertoire. Richness of each repertoire was evaluated using RTK rarefaction, the Chao1 estimator, and Recon v2.1 estimates of unobserved clonotypes. Generation probabilities for all TCRbeta clonotypes obtained by the gDNA method from a handful of donors were computed using OLGA. What TCRdb holds here is the immuneACCESS table cut down to in-frame rearrangements. Part of the clones is not present; checked against another copy, under half of the missing clones reflect an unresolved V gene, and the others are unexplained. V and J calls and clone size follow that table, whereas D and trimming were derived from the DNA. The sample table contains about 1.9 million clones; only one count was recorded for about 94% of them. The ten largest clones add up to more than 1.5% of the sample.

The investigation overall reported the following: Incomplete sequencing was indicated by rarefaction of sorted-subset datasets, despite the large sequencing depth. Because the study included a small number of donors, the genetic and exposure-history diversity represented was limited. Clonotypes shared by all four sorted-subset donors showed higher generation probabilities than non-shared clonotypes. Naive subsets generally had larger estimated clonotype richness than memory subsets did. Sampling was limited to blood, and TCR repertoires in tissue likely differ from TCR repertoires in blood. Across several donors, about 4.5% of naive CD4, around 3.3% of naive CD8, 2% to 2.5% of memory CD4, and 0.3% to 0.45% of memory CD8 clonotypes were shared. Based on pairwise subsampling, the degree of clonotype sharing among donors was expected to be affected by sequencing depth.

This clonotype originated in a man between 18 and 35 years old in good health. Some clones in this sample may be carry-over from other donors' samples. Sample: naive CD8+ T cells from PBMCs. The cell subset or site label on this specimen signifies: CD45RA+CCR7+.

The bases read TGTGCCAGCAGCTTAAAGACCGGACAGAACCACTATGGCTACACCTTC. This yields the protein CASSLKTGQNHYGYTF. Recombination linked TRBV7-9 to TRBJ1-2; a tentative D call is TRBD1 (6 bases match). V and J are truncated by 2 bases and 3 bases respectively, leaving an intervening sequence of 16 bases. The germline V gene (reference sequence) sets CDR1 to SEHNR and CDR2 to FQNEAQ. Reading from cysteine to phenylalanine, the CDR3 counts 16 amino acids. Of all the DNA, just the CDR3 is kept, 48 bases in frame from base 1.